The present T cell receptor beta chain was sequenced within a study of early T cells in non-severe SARS-CoV-2 infection. Study at large: Sequencing of unsorted whole blood was done on bulk RNA, leaving chains unpaired. Whole-study results and caveats: The study's VDJdb matching favored anti-spike CD8 responses and missed private and CD4 specificities.

This CDR3 contains 14 residues. Germline-derived CDR1 and CDR2 are DFQATT and SNEGSKA (reference sequence). V dropped 0 bases and J dropped 0 bases, with 6 bases sitting between them. Unique molecular identifiers were affixed to single, distinct cDNA molecules. Via MiXCR, TCRdb re-called the 5' RACE reads, giving one row per CDR3 protein. Here the sample spans tens of thousands of distinct CDR3 sequences, approximately 13% being singletons. This clonotype has ten or more counts. The antigen is not known. This TCR derives from an adult who was a healthcare worker with PCR-confirmed SARS-CoV-2 infection or an uninfected control (not recorded which). The chain links TRBV20-1 to TRBJ2-1; possibly TRBD2 for D (5 bases). The sequenced sample consisted of whole blood. CDR3 DNA sequence: TGCAGTGCTAGAGAAGGGAGCTCCTACAATGAGCAGTTCTTC. Translated: CSAREGSSYNEQFF.